The clone carrying this T cell receptor beta chain has just one count. Its specificity is unknown. The sample is drawn from a study of T cell responses to AZD1222 COVID-19 vaccine. Study results and limitations: The donors showed a predominance of white British ancestry and of females, with possible underestimation of clonal diversity. Elevations in Spike-specific TCR breadth and depth followed administration of two AZD1222 doses. Among spike-specific TCRs, nearly half reportedly target unmutated variant regions. Repertoires in all cases were sampled only once the peak T cell response had passed.

V was clipped by 0 bases and J by 2 bases, with 14 bases between them. Germline V gene lookup returns CDR1 SGHTA and CDR2 FQGNSA. The CDR3 is 16 amino acids. The repertoire was sequenced with immunoSEQ multiplex PCR; TCRdb's copy has only in-frame clones and lacks some. Of approximately 300,000 clones listed, almost 95% are singletons. V and J are TRBV7-2 and TRBJ2-7, with TRBD2 as a possible D gene (6 bases). This clonotype originated in an adult who received the AZD1222 COVID-19 vaccine. Material: peripheral blood, obtained 28 days after the second AZD1222 dose. CDR3 sequence: CASSLAGGGAAYEQYF. CDR3 sequence (DNA): TGTGCCAGCAGCTTAGCCGGAGGAGGGGCCGCCTACGAGCAGTACTTC.